The clone carrying this T cell receptor (beta chain) was found once. Its antigen is not known. The data stem from a study of blood T cells in healthy people across ages. A second PCR of roughly 7 to 11 cycles used a sample-barcoded 5' primer and a J-beta primer mix. Every sample produced at least 3 million CDR3-containing paired-end reads. TCRdb re-called the 5' RACE reads with MiXCR, one entry per CDR3 protein. Of some 780,000 distinct CDR3 sequences in the sample, approximately 53% were seen once. Trimming cost V 6 bases and J 2 bases, with 11 bases left between them. This CDR3 has 13 residues. Germline V gene lookup returns CDR1 MNHNS and CDR2 SASEGT. Study-wide results and caveats: The study regarded diversity estimates from one million T cells as underestimates.

Sequenced material: blood. This chain joins TRBV6-1 and TRBJ2-7; D not certain. The TCR originated in a middle-aged man in good health. CDR3 DNA: TGTGCCAGCAGAACCCCGGTCCCCTACGAGCAGTACTTC. Translated, it gives CASRTPVPYEQYF.